The following is a T cell receptor beta chain sequence with its context. Its antigen is undetermined. The source of the sample is a study of monozygotic twins with inflammatory bowel disease. Study-level results: Discordant twins had repertoire similarity that did not differ from that of concordant twins, possibly from limited power.

Amplification of TCRalpha and TCRbeta cDNA involved two nested PCRs that ran for roughly 17 and 9 cycles. From its re-call of the 5' RACE reads, TCRdb lists each CDR3 protein once, without DNA. The sample shows about 380,000 distinct CDR3 sequences, and around 2.6% sits with its ten largest clones. This CDR3 has 16 amino acids. From germline, CDR1 is MNHEY and CDR2 SVGAGI. Each donor gave 2.5 to 3 ml of peripheral blood. The origin of this receptor is a human donor with ulcerative colitis or Crohn's disease, or a healthy co-twin of an affected twin (not recorded which). Sequencing was done on a sample of blood. The rearrangement uses TRBV6-5 and TRBJ2-4; TCRdb's D call of TRBD1 is untestable without DNA. CDR3 loop: CASSNGTSRSKNIQYF.